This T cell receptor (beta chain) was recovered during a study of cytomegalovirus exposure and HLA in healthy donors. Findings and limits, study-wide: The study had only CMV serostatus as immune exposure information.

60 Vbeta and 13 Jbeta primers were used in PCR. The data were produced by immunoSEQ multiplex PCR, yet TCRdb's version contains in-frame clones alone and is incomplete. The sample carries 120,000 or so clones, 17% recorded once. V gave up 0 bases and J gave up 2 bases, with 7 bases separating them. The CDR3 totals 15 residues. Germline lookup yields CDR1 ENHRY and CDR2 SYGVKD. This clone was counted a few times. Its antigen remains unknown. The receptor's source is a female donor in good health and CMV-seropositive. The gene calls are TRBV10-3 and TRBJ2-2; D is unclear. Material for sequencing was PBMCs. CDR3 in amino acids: CAISESRRNTGELFF. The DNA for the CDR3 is TGTGCCATCAGTGAGTCCCGGAGAAACACCGGGGAGCTGTTTTTT.